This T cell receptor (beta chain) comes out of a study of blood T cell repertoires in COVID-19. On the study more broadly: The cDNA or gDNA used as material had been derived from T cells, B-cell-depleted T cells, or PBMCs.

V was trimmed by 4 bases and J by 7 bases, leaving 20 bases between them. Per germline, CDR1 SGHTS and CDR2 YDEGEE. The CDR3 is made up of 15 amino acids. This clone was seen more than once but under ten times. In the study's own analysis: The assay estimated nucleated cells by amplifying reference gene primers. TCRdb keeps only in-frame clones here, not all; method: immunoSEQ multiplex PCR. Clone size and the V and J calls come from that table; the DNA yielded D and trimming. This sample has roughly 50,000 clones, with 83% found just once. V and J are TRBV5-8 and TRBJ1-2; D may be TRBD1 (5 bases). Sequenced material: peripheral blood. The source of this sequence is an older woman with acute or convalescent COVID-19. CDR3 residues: CASSPPQGGRFGYTF. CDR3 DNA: TGTGCCAGCAGCCCACCTCAGGGCGGAAGATTTGGCTACACCTTC.